The source of this TCR beta chain is a study of immune evolution from preneoplasia to lung adenocarcinoma. Resections took place in Japan or China from the mid-2010s to the late 2010s. Two lung cancer pathologists independently confirmed each histologic diagnosis. Germline V gives CDR1 MNHNY, CDR2 SVGAGI (reference sequence). V lost 1 base and J 4 bases, leaving 14 bases between the germline ends. The CDR3 has 16 amino acids. Repertoires were generated with immunoSEQ multiplex PCR, while TCRdb's copy carries only in-frame clones and drops some. This sample has 2,200 or so clones, with under 80% found just once.

The rearrangement joins TRBV6-6 to TRBJ1-5; D remains ambiguous. The receptor comes from a person aged 60 to 85 with lung adenocarcinoma. The sequenced sample consisted of FFPE adjacent normal lung tissue. The CDR3 DNA follows: TGTGCCAGCAGTTACTTCCCGACACCCCCTAATCAGCCCCAGCATTTT. Protein product: CASSYFPTPPNQPQHF.